This section outlines one T cell receptor (beta chain) sequence together with its context. Antigen unknown. The CDR3 runs to 13 residues. The germline V gene has CDR1 SGHDT and CDR2 YYEEEE. The junction had 4 bases not matched to a gene; V was cut back by 4 bases and J by 9 bases. The data were taken from a study of cytomegalovirus exposure and HLA in healthy donors. It was with 60 Vbeta and 13 Jbeta primers that the PCR ran. Libraries were prepared by immunoSEQ multiplex PCR; TCRdb keeps only in-frame clonotypes and omits some of them. The data hold about 150,000 clones, with about 85% observed a single time. Study results and limitations: Diagnosis of cytomegalovirus status made by the classifier reportedly showed high specificity and sensitivity. TCR beta sequences numbering roughly 18,000 were associated with HLA alleles at 0.05 false discovery rate in a later analysis. A later analysis reportedly found fewer N-insertions in an Asian-associated ancestry cluster than the roughly 670-donor mean.

This chain connects TRBV5-6 to TRBJ2-2, with TRBD1 identical over 9 bases. This clonotype originated in a human donor in good health. The sample comprised PBMCs. The CDR3 reads CASSTQGARELFF. The DNA of the CDR3 is TGTGCCAGCAGCACACAGGGGGCGCGGGAGCTGTTTTTT. Variable domain in full (rest from reference TRBV5-6 and TRBJ2-2): DAGVTQSPTHLIKTRGQQVTLRCSPKSGHDTVSWYQQALGQGPQFIFQYYEEEERQRGNFPDRFSGHQFPNYSSELNVNALLLGDSALYLCASSTQGARELFFGEGSRLTVL.